Presented here are 7 T cell receptor beta chains from one specimen sequenced in a study of cytomegalovirus exposure and HLA in healthy donors. It was with 60 Vbeta and 13 Jbeta primers that the PCR ran. Measured with immunoSEQ multiplex PCR; TCRdb has only the in-frame clones, and not every one. This table holds about 120,000 clones, around 80% found once. The material sequenced was PBMCs. These receptors were taken from a female donor in good health and CMV-seronegative.

The rearrangement joins TRBV13 to TRBJ2-1, with 13 bases aligning to TRBD2. Trimming took 2 bases from V and 14 from J; bases not matched to a gene: 3. This CDR3 contains 13 residues. CDR1 is PRHDT and CDR2 is FYEKMQ in the germline V gene (reference sequence). The DNA of the CDR3 is TGTGCCAGCAGCTTATTACTAGCGGGAGGGAAGTTCTTC. Translated: CASSLLLAGGKFF.

The chain has TRBV5-6 and TRBJ1-2, with D uncertain. Per the germline V gene, CDR1 is SGHDT and CDR2 is YYEEEE. The CDR3 sequence is 15 residues long. V gave up 4 bases and J gave up 5 bases, with 18 bases separating them. The CDR3 DNA reads as TGTGCCAGCAGCCCGATCGAGGGATACACGTATGGCTACACCTTC. It yields the protein CASSPIEGYTYGYTF.

This clone was picked up a small number of times. The chain combines TRBV7-5 with TRBJ2-5; the DNA was not compared with TRBD2, the D call given in the table. TRBV7-5 is flagged as a pseudogene. The length of the CDR3 is 17 residues. CDR3 DNA sequence: TGTGTCAGAACCCCTTCCCTAGCGGGAGAGGGAGGAGAGACCCAGTACTTC. Translating it yields CVRTPSLAGEGGETQYF.

This chain links TRBV9 with TRBJ2-5; D ambiguous. V lost 1 base and J lost 5, with 15 bases in between. Germline V CDR1 and CDR2: SGDLS, YYNGEE. The CDR3 runs 15 residues. CDR3 protein: CASSVLPRFGETQYF. CDR3 in DNA: TGTGCCAGCAGCGTATTGCCTAGGTTTGGGGAGACCCAGTACTTC.

The chain carries TRBV27 and TRBJ1-2; TRBD1 agrees at 8 bases. The CDR3 contains 18 residues. The junction had 18 bases not matched to a gene; V was cut back by 1 base and J by 8 bases. The germline V gene has CDR1 MNHEY and CDR2 SMNVEV (reference sequence). The CDR3 DNA reads as TGTGCCAGCAGTTTATTCTCGCGATCAGGGGGCCTTACAGGCGGCTACACCTTC. This encodes CASSLFSRSGGLTGGYTF.

The chain is built from TRBV9 and TRBJ1-1, with a possible D match to TRBD1 (5 bases). The CDR3 is 14 amino acids. Trimming left V 0 bases short and J 4 bases short, with 10 bases between. Germline CDR1 is SGDLS and CDR2 is YYNGEE. The CDR3 protein is CASSVAERGTEAFF. The CDR3 bases are TGTGCCAGCAGCGTAGCAGAAAGGGGCACTGAAGCTTTCTTT.

The chain links TRBV28 to TRBJ2-7; 10 positions agree with TRBD1. From germline, CDR1 is MDHEN and CDR2 SYDVKM. The trim removed 7 bases at V and 2 bases at J, leaving 11 bases unmatched. The length of the CDR3 is 16 residues. Here the CDR3 reads CASTALGQGPPYEQYF. CDR3 in DNA: TGTGCCAGCACTGCTCTGGGACAGGGGCCACCCTACGAGCAGTACTTC.